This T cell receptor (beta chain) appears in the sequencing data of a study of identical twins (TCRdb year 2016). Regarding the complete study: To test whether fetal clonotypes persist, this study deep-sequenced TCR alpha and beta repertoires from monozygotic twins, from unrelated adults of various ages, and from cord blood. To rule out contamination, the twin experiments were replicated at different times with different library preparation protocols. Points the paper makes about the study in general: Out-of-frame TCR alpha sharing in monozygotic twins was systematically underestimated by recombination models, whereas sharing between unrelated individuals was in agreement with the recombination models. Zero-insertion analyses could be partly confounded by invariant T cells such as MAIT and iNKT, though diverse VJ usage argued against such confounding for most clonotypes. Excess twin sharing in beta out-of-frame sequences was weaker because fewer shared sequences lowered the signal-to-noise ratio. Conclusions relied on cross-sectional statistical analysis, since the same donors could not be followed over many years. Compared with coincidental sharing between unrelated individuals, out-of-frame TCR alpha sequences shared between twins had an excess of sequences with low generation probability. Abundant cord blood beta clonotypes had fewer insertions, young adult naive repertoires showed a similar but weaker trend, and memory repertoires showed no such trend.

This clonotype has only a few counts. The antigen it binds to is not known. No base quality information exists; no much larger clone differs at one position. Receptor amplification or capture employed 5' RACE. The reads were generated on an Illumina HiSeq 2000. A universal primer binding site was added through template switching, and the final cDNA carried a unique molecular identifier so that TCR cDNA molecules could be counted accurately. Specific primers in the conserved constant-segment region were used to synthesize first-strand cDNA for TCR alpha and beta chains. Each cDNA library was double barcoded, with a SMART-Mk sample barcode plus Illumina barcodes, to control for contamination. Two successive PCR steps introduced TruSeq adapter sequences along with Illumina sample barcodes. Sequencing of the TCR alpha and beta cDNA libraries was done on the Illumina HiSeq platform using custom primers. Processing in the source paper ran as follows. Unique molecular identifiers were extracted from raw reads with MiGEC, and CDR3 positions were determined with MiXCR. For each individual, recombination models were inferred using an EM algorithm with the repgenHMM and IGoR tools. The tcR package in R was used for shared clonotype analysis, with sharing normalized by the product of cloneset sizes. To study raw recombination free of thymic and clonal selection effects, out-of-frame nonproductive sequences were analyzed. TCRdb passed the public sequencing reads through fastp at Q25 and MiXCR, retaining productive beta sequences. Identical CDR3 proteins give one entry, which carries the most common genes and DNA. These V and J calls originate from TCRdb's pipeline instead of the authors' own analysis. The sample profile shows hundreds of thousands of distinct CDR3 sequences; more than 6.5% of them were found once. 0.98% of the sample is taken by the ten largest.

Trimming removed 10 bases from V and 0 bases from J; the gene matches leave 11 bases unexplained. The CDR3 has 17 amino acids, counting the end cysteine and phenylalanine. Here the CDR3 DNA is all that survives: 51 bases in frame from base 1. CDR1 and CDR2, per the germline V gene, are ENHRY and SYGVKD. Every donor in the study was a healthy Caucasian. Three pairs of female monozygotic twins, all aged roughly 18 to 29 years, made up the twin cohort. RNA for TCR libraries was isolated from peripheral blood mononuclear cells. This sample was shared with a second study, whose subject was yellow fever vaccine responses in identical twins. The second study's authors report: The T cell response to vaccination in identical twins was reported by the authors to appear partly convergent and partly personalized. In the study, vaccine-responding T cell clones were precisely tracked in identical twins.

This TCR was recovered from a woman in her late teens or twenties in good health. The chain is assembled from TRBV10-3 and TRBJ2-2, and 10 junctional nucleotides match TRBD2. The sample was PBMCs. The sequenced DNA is TGTGCCACTACCCTACCCGGACTAGCGGCGAACACCGGGGAGCTGTTTTTT. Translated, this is CATTLPGLAANTGELFF.